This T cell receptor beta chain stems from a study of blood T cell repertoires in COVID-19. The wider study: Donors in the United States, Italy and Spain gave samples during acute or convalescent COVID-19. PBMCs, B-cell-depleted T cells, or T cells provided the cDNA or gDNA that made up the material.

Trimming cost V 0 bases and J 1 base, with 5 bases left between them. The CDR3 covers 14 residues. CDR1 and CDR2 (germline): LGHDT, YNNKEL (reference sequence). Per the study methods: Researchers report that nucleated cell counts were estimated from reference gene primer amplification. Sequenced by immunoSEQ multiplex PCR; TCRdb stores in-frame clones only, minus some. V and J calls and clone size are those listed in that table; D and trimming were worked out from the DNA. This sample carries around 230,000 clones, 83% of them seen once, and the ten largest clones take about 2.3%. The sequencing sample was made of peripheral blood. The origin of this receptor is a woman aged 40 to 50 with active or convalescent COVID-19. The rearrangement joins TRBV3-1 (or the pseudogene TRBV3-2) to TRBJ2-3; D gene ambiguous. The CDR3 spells CASSQETGTDTQYF. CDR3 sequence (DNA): TGTGCCAGCAGCCAAGAAACGGGCACAGATACGCAGTATTTT.